The 19 T cell receptor beta chains below were found in one sample sequenced in a study of blood T cell repertoires in COVID-19. Clones were read by immunoSEQ multiplex PCR, and TCRdb kept only the in-frame ones, dropping some. The sample carries around 86,000 clones, approximately 85% recorded once. The material sequenced was peripheral blood. Receptors were obtained from a human donor in a cohort sampled during active COVID-19.

V usage is TRBV11-3 and J usage is TRBJ2-7; D ambiguous. Trimming cost V 5 bases and J 0 bases, with 8 bases left between them. In germline, CDR1 is SGHNT, CDR2 YENEEA. The CDR3 consists of 13 residues. Here the CDR3 reads CASSDDISYEQYF. The DNA of the CDR3 is TGTGCCAGCAGCGACGACATCTCCTACGAGCAGTACTTC.

The chain joins TRBV3-1 (or the pseudogene TRBV3-2) to TRBJ1-2; 8 bases are a match to TRBD1. The CDR3 loop spans 15 amino acids. The junction had 5 bases not matched to a gene; V was cut back by 3 bases and J by 2 bases. Looked up from germline, CDR1 is LGHDT and CDR2 is YNNKEL (reference sequence). The CDR3 protein is CASSHFRTGNYGYTF. In DNA, the CDR3 is TGTGCCAGCAGCCATTTTCGGACAGGGAACTATGGCTACACCTTC.

CDR3 DNA: TGTGCCAGTAGTATCGCCTACGAGCAGTACTTC. It specifies CASSIAYEQYF. This chain connects TRBV19 to TRBJ2-7; unclear D gene. Germline values: CDR1 LNHDA, CDR2 SQIVND (reference sequence). V lost 3 bases and J lost 2, with 2 bases in between. This CDR3 region has 11 residues. Based on the CDR3 plus reference TRBV19 and TRBJ2-7, the full variable domain is DGGITQSPKYLFRKEGQNVTLSCEQNLNHDAMYWYRQDPGQGLRLIYYSQIVNDFQKGDIAEGYSVSREKKESFPLTVTSAQKNPTAFYLCASSIAYEQYFGPGTRLTVT.

The chain is built from TRBV5-1 and TRBJ2-1, with 8 nucleotides matching TRBD2. Trimming at V came to 3 bases and at J to 5 bases, leaving 7 bases not matched to a gene. Germline assignment: CDR1 SGHRS and CDR2 YFSETQ. This CDR3 comprises 15 residues. The CDR3 bases are TGCGCCAGCAGCTGGGCGGGAGGTAATAACAATGAGCAGTTCTTC. Translated: CASSWAGGNNNEQFF. Filled out from reference TRBV5-1 and TRBJ2-1, the complete variable domain reads KAGVTQTPRYLIKTRGQQVTLSCSPISGHRSVSWYQQTPGQGLQFLFEYFSETQRNKGNFPGRFSGRQFSNSRSEMNVSTLELGDSALYLCASSWAGGNNNEQFFGPGTRLTVL.

Within the sample, this clone is medium-sized. The chain carries TRBV4-3 and TRBJ1-4; D remains ambiguous. V was clipped by 0 bases and J by 0 bases, with 2 bases between them. The CDR3 runs to 14 residues. The germline gives CDR1 LGHNA, CDR2 YSLEER. CDR3 DNA: TGCGCCAGCAGCCAAGACGCAACTAATGAAAAACTGTTTTTT. The encoded protein is CASSQDATNEKLFF.

The genes are TRBV7-8 and TRBJ1-2; 8 bases agree with TRBD1. This CDR3 contains 16 residues. The germline CDR1 and CDR2 sequences are SGHVS and FQNEAQ. Trimming removed 5 bases from V and 2 bases from J; junction bases left unmatched: 10. The CDR3 reads CASSLRTGIKNYGYTF. As DNA, the CDR3 is TGTGCCAGCAGCCTACGGACAGGGATCAAGAACTATGGCTACACCTTC.

The CDR3 nucleotides are TGTGCCAGCAGCGTATGGACTAGCGGGGGGGCCGTGCAGTTCTTC. This gives the protein CASSVWTSGGAVQFF. The chain carries TRBV9 and TRBJ2-1; 15 bases map to TRBD2. Germline assignment: CDR1 SGDLS and CDR2 YYNGEE. The CDR3 has 15 residues. V gave up 1 base and J gave up 12 bases; unmatched junction bases: 5. Supplemented by reference TRBV9 and TRBJ2-1, the full variable domain reads DSGVTQTPKHLITATGQRVTLRCSPRSGDLSVYWYQQSLDQGLQFLIQYYNGEERAKGNILERFSAQQFPDLHSELNLSSLELGDSALYFCASSVWTSGGAVQFFGPGTRLTVL.

The V call is TRBV27, the J call TRBJ1-6, with TRBD1 as a possible D gene (5 bases). V was pared by 2 bases and J by 7 bases, with 9 bases between. The CDR3 sequence is 14 residues long. CDR1 and CDR2 from the germline V gene are MNHEY and SMNVEV (reference sequence). The CDR3 protein is CASSLGGWNSPLHF. The CDR3 nucleotides are TGTGCCAGCAGTTTAGGGGGGTGGAATTCACCCCTCCACTTT.

This rearrangement joins TRBV9 to TRBJ1-1; 7 nucleotides align to TRBD1. The ends lost 0 bases at V and 7 bases at J; junction bases unmatched: 3. From germline, CDR1 is SGDLS and CDR2 YYNGEE. The CDR3 covers 13 residues. The CDR3: CASSVDPGGEAFF. CDR3 in DNA: TGTGCCAGCAGCGTAGACCCAGGGGGTGAAGCTTTCTTT.

This chain joins TRBV3-1 (or the pseudogene TRBV3-2) and TRBJ2-6; 16 bases agree with TRBD2. There are 19 residues in the CDR3. V lost 4 bases, J lost 5 bases, and 8 bases stayed unmatched. The germline V gene encodes CDR1 LGHDT and CDR2 YNNKEL (reference sequence). As DNA, the CDR3 is TGTGCCAGCAGCCCCCGGGGACTAGCGGGAGGGCCGAGGGCCAACGTCCTGACTTTC. Translation gives CASSPRGLAGGPRANVLTF.

The gene calls are TRBV30 and TRBJ2-1, with 7 bases identical to TRBD2. Trimming removed 2 bases from V and 4 bases from J; junction bases left unmatched: 11. This CDR3 contains 16 residues. Germline assignment: CDR1 GTSNPN and CDR2 SVGIG (reference sequence). CDR3 DNA sequence: TGTGCCTGGAGTCCAGGACGGACGGGGGGTTACAATGAGCAGTTCTTC. This gives the protein CAWSPGRTGGYNEQFF.

This chain uses TRBV28 with TRBJ1-5, with TRBD1 identical over 8 bases. CDR1 is MDHEN, CDR2 SYDVKM, per germline. V shed 6 bases and J 4 bases; nucleotides not matched to a gene: 8. The CDR3 runs 15 residues. The CDR3 DNA follows: TGTGCCAGCAGCTATCAGGGGGCAGGAAATCAGCCCCAGCATTTT. It codes for CASSYQGAGNQPQHF.

The V gene is TRBV27, the J gene TRBJ1-2, with TRBD1 as a possible D gene (6 bases). Germline CDR1 is MNHEY and CDR2 is SMNVEV (reference sequence). CDR3 length: 15 amino acids. Trimming cost V 5 bases and J 1 base, with 14 bases left between them. This chain's CDR3 is CASSAYRGINYGYTF. For the CDR3, the DNA is TGTGCCAGCAGTGCCTATAGGGGGATTAACTATGGCTACACCTTC.

The rearrangement uses TRBV6-5 and TRBJ2-1; D might be TRBD1 (6 bases). The CDR3 extends over 14 amino acids. The germline V gene has CDR1 MNHEY and CDR2 SVGAGI. Trimming shortened V by 7 bases and J by 4 bases, and 14 bases separated the two germline ends. The CDR3: CASTTDRTYNEQFF. DNA of the CDR3: TGTGCCAGCACCACCGACAGGACTTACAATGAGCAGTTCTTC.

The V gene is TRBV7-9, the J gene TRBJ2-3; 7 nucleotides agree with TRBD2. CDR1 SEHNR and CDR2 FQNEAQ come from the germline V gene (reference sequence). There are 17 residues in the CDR3. Trimming cost V 4 bases and J 0 bases; bases outside gene matches: 10. CDR3 DNA: TGTGCCAGCAGCTCACGACTGAGCGGGGCTAGCACAGATACGCAGTATTTT. Translating it yields CASSSRLSGASTDTQYF. Complete variable domain (other parts from reference TRBV7-9 and TRBJ2-3): DTGVSQNPRHKITKRGQNVTFRCDPISEHNRLYWYRQTLGQGPEFLTYFQNEAQLEKSRLLSDRFSAERPKGSFSTLEIQRTEQGDSAMYLCASSSRLSGASTDTQYFGPGTRLTVL.

This chain uses TRBV4-2 with TRBJ2-3; 9 positions agree with TRBD2. The germline V gene encodes CDR1 LGHNA and CDR2 YNFKEQ. Trimming removed 0 bases from V and 1 base from J; junction bases left unmatched: 8. This CDR3 spans 18 amino acids. The CDR3 sequence: CASSQEVAASGGTDTQYF. The DNA of the CDR3 is TGTGCCAGCAGCCAAGAGGTAGCGGCTAGCGGGGGCACAGATACGCAGTATTTT.

The chain is built from TRBV5-1 and TRBJ2-3; 9 bases line up with TRBD1. CDR1 and CDR2 (germline): SGHRS, YFSETQ. J gave up 0 bases and V 3 bases, and 5 bases lay outside the gene matches. This CDR3 comprises 16 residues. CDR3 nucleotide sequence: TGCGCCAGCAGCTGGGGGGACAGGGCTAGCACAGATACGCAGTATTTT. Its protein product is CASSWGDRASTDTQYF.

The chain couples TRBV4-3 to TRBJ1-4; TRBD1 matches at 8 bases. This CDR3 has 14 residues. Germline CDR1 LGHNA, CDR2 YSLEER. Trimming removed 4 bases from V and 4 bases from J; junction bases left unmatched: 2. The CDR3 sequence: CASSRDRLNEKLFF. The CDR3 DNA sequence: TGCGCCAGCAGCCGGGACAGGCTTAATGAAAAACTGTTTTTT.

The chain employs TRBV24-1 and TRBJ2-2, with 7 bases lining up with TRBD1. CDR1 and CDR2 from the germline V gene are KGHDR and SFDVKD. Unmatched junction bases numbered 6, after V lost 9 bases and J lost 0 bases. The CDR3 is 15 residues long. This chain's CDR3 is CATAEQGTNTGELFF. CDR3 DNA sequence: TGTGCCACCGCGGAACAGGGGACGAACACCGGGGAGCTGTTTTTT.